This T cell receptor (beta chain) was identified during a study of radiotherapy plus CTLA-4 blockade in lung cancer. Study-wide context: Objective responses were observed in about a sixth of patients, and disease control was achieved by 30% to 40%. Study-wide points: Reports state that early shifts in blood T cell clones, with interferon-beta, best predicted response. TCR clones originating in tumors grew in number in blood after radiotherapy plus ipilimumab.

A remark on this clone: Its antigen is unknown.

TCRdb keeps only in-frame clones here, not all; method: immunoSEQ multiplex PCR. The table lists about 49,000 clones, more than 75% of them singletons, with 25% to 35% in the top ten. The germline V gene has CDR1 MNHEY and CDR2 SMNVEV (reference sequence). This CDR3 is built from 18 residues. The V gene end was trimmed by 0 bases and the J gene end by 6 bases; junction bases not matched to a gene: 7. The study treated chemo-refractory metastatic non-small-cell lung cancer patients with focal radiation plus ipilimumab CTLA-4 blockade. The chain employs TRBV27 and TRBJ2-5; 16 bases align to TRBD2. The source of this sequence is a human donor with non-small cell lung cancer whose response to radiotherapy plus ipilimumab could not be evaluated. Source: peripheral blood, taken from a patient treated with radiotherapy plus ipilimumab. CDR3 in DNA: TGTGCCAGCAGTTTATCTGGGACTAGCGGGAGGGCAGTGAAGACCCAGTACTTC. Translating gives CASSLSGTSGRAVKTQYF.